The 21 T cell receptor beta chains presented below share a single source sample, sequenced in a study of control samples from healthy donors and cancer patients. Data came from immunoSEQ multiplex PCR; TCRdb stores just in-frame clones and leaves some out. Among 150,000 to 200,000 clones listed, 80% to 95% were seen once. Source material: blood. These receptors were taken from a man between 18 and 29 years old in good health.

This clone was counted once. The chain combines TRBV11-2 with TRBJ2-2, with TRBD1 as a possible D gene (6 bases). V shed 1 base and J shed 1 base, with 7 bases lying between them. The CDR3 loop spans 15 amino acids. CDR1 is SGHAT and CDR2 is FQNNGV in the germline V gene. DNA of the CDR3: TGTGCCAGCAGCTTAGTAGGGGGGAACACCGGGGAGCTGTTTTTT. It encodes CASSLVGGNTGELFF.

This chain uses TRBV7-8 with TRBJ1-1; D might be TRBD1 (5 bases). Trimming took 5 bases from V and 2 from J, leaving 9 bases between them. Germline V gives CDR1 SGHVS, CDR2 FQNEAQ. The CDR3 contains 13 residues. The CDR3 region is CASSRRGNTEAFF. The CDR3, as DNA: TGTGCCAGCAGCCGTAGGGGAAACACTGAAGCTTTCTTT.

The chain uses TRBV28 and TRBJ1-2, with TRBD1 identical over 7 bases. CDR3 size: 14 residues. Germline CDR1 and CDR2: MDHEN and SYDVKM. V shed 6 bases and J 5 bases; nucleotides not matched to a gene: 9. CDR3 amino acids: CASRSGQTKYGYTF. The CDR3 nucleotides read TGTGCCAGCAGATCGGGACAGACGAAGTATGGCTACACCTTC.

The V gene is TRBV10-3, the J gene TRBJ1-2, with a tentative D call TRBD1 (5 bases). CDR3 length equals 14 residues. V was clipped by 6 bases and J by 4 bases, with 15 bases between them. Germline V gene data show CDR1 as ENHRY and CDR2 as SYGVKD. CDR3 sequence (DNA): TGTGCCATCAGCCTGGGACCGGAGAGCTATGGCTACACCTTC. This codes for CAISLGPESYGYTF.

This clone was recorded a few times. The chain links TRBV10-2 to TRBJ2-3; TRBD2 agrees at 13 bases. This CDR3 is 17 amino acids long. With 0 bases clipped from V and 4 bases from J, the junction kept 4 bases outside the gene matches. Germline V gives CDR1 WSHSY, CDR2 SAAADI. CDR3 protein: CASSESTGLAGPDTQYF. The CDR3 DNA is TGCGCCAGCAGTGAGTCGACGGGACTAGCGGGGCCAGATACGCAGTATTTT.

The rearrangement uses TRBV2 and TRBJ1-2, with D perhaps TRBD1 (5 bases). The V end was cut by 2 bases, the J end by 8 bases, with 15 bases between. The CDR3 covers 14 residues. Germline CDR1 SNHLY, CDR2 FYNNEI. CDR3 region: CASSEWRAGQGYTF. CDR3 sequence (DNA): TGTGCCAGCAGTGAATGGCGAGCAGGGCAGGGCTACACCTTC.

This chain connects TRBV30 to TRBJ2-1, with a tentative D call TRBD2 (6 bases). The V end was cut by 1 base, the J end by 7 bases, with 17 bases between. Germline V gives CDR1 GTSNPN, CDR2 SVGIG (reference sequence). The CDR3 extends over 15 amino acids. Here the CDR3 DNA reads TGTGCCTGGAGTGGTTGGGGGAGGAGCGGGAATGAGCAGTTCTTC. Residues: CAWSGWGRSGNEQFF. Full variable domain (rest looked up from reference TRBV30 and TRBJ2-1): SQTIHQWPATLVQPVGSPLSLECTVEGTSNPNLYWYRQAAGRGLQLLFYSVGIGQISSEVPQNLSASRPQDRQFILSSKKLLLSDSGFYLCAWSGWGRSGNEQFFGPGTRLTVL.

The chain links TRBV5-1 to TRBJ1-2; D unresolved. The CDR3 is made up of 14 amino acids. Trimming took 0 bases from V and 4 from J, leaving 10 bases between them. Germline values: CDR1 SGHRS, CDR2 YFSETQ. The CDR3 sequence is CASSLGPDIYGYTF. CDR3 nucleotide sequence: TGCGCCAGCAGCTTGGGTCCAGACATCTATGGCTACACCTTC. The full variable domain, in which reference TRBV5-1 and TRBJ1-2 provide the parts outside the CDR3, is KAGVTQTPRYLIKTRGQQVTLSCSPISGHRSVSWYQQTPGQGLQFLFEYFSETQRNKGNFPGRFSGRQFSNSRSEMNVSTLELGDSALYLCASSLGPDIYGYTFGSGTRLTVV.

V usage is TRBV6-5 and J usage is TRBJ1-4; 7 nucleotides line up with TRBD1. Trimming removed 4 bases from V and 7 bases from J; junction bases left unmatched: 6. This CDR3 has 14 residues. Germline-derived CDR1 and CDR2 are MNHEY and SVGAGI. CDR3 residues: CASSSNRGTEKLFF. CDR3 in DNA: TGTGCCAGCAGTTCAAACAGGGGTACTGAAAAACTGTTTTTT.

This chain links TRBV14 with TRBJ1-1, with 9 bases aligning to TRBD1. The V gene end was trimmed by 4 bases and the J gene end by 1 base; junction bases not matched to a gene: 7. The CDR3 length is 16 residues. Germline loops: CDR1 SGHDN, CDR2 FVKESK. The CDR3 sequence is CASSRTGGGKNTEAFF. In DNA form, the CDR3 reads TGTGCCAGCAGCCGAACAGGGGGCGGAAAGAACACTGAAGCTTTCTTT. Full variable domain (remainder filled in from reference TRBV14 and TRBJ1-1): EAGVTQFPSHSVIEKGQTVTLRCDPISGHDNLYWYRRVMGKEIKFLLHFVKESKQDESGMPNNRFLAERTGGTYSTLKVQPAELEDSGVYFCASSRTGGGKNTEAFFGQGTRLTVV.

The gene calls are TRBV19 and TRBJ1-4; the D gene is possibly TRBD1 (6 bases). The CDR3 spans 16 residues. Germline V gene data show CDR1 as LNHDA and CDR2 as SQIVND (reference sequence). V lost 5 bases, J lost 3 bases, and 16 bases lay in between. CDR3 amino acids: CASSPSGGRPNEKLFF. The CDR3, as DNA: TGTGCCAGTAGTCCGTCGGGGGGGCGGCCTAATGAAAAACTGTTTTTT.

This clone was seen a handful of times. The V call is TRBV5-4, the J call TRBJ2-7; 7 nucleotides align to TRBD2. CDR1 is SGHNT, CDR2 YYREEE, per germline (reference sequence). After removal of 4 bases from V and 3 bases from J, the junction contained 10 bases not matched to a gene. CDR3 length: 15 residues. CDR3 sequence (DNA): TGTGCCAGCAGCCCGAGCGGGACGGGGGACTACGAGCAGTACTTC. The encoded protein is CASSPSGTGDYEQYF. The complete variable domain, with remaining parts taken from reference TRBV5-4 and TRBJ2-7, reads ETGVTQSPTHLIKTRGQQVTLRCSSQSGHNTVSWYQQALGQGPQFIFQYYREEENGRGNFPPRFSGLQFPNYSSELNVNALELDDSALYLCASSPSGTGDYEQYFGPGTRLTVT.

This chain's CDR3 is CASRAGTGAGNTIYF. CDR3 sequence (DNA): TGCGCCAGCAGGGCCGGGACAGGGGCTGGAAACACCATATATTTT. The V and J genes are TRBV10-2 and TRBJ1-3; the match to TRBD1 covers 10 bases. V trimming: 6 bases; J trimming: 2 bases; junction bases outside the gene matches: 4. CDR3 size: 15 residues. The germline V gene has CDR1 WSHSY and CDR2 SAAADI.

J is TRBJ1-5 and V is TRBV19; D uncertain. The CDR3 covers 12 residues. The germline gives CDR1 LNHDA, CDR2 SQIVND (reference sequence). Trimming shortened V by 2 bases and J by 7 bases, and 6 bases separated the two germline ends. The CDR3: CASSINSQPQHF. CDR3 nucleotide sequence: TGTGCCAGTAGTATAAACAGCCAGCCCCAGCATTTT.

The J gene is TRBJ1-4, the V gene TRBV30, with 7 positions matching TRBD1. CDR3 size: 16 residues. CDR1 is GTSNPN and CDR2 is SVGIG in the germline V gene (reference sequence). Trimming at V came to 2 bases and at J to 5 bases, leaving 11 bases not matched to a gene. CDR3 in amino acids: CAWSSPPGQPNEKLFF. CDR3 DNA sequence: TGTGCCTGGAGTTCTCCACCGGGACAGCCGAATGAAAAACTGTTTTTT.

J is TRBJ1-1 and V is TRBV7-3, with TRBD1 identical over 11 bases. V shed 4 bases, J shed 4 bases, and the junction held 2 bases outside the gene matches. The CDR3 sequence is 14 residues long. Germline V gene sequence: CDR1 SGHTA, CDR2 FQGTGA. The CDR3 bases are TGTGCCAGCAGCTCTGGGACAGGGGGCACTGAAGCTTTCTTT. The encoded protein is CASSSGTGGTEAFF.

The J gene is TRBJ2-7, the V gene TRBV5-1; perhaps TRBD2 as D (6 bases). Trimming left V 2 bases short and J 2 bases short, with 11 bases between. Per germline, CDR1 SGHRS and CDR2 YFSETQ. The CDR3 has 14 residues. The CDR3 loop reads CASSFEGLTYEQYF. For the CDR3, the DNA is TGCGCCAGCAGCTTTGAAGGACTAACCTACGAGCAGTACTTC.

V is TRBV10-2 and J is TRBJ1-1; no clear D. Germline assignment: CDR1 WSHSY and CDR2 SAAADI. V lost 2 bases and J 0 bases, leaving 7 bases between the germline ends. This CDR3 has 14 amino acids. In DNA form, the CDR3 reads TGCGCCAGCAGTGAGAAGATATTGAACACTGAAGCTTTCTTT. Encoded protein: CASSEKILNTEAFF.

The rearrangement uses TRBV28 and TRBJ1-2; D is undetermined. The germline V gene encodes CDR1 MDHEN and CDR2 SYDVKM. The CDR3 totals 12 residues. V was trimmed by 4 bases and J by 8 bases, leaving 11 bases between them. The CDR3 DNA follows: TGTGCCAGCAGTTCCCCTGGACCAGGCTACACCTTC. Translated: CASSSPGPGYTF.

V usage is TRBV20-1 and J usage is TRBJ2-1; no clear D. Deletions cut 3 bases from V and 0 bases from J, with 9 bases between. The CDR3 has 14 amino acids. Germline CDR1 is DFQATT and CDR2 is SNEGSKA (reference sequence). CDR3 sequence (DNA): TGCAGTGCTAGTTACCAAAGCTCCTACAATGAGCAGTTCTTC. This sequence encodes CSASYQSSYNEQFF.

CDR3 sequence: CASSPQGTRQETQYF. The CDR3 DNA follows: TGTGCCAGCAGCCCACAAGGGACTCGCCAAGAGACCCAGTACTTC. The rearrangement uses TRBV7-2 and TRBJ2-5; D may be TRBD2 (6 bases). Germline CDR1 and CDR2: SGHTA and FQGNSA. Between the trimmed V and J ends, which lost 5 bases and 1 base, there was a span of 14 bases. The CDR3 extends over 15 amino acids.